This T cell receptor beta chain was sequenced in a study of T-cell memory formation after mild COVID-19. The authors produced TCR alpha and TCR beta cDNA libraries with sample barcodes and UMIs by 5'RACE using constant-segment primers. Each CDR3 protein is one row after TCRdb ran MiXCR on the 5' RACE reads. Of roughly 100,000 distinct CDR3 sequences in the sample, about an eighth were seen once. Broader study findings: Cross-reactive memory seemingly joined, as some responding clones were found in pre-infection memory. Of the contracting clones, CD4+ ones lay mainly in CM and EM, and CD8+ ones in EMRA. Contracting clones from day 15 to 85 had balanced CD4/CD8; later expanders favoured CD4+.

This clonotype was seen at least ten times. The target antigen is unknown. CDR3 length equals 14 residues. With 1 base removed from V and 7 bases from J, the gap between germline ends came to 11 bases. Germline loops: CDR1 SGHTA, CDR2 FQGNSA. The gene calls are TRBV7-2 and TRBJ2-4; D may be TRBD1 or TRBD2 (5 bases each). This sequence originates from an adult woman who had mild COVID-19 (a few samples of this study predate the infection). Cell type and time point are not known. The specimen sequenced was PBMCs or a T cell subset sorted from them (not recorded which). The CDR3 region is CASSLVGEGNIQYF. CDR3 DNA: TGTGCCAGCAGCTTAGTGGGCGAGGGGAACATTCAGTACTTC.